A single sample gave rise to the 6 T cell receptor beta chains below, sequenced in a study of blood T cell repertoires in COVID-19. Sequencing was performed with immunoSEQ multiplex PCR; in TCRdb, only in-frame clones are kept and a portion is missing. The sample holds tens of thousands of clones, about 83% seen once. The sequenced material came from peripheral blood. The source of these receptors is a man in his forties or fifties with COVID-19, enrolled during active disease.

The rearrangement links TRBV24-1 to TRBJ1-5; TRBD1 matches 11 bases. The germline gives CDR1 KGHDR, CDR2 SFDVKD. The CDR3 spans 17 residues. After removal of 4 bases from V and 6 bases from J, the junction contained 10 bases not matched to a gene. In DNA, the CDR3 is TGTGCCACCAGTGACACTGCCGGGACAGGGGGGGGTCAGCCCCAGCATTTT. Translated, it gives CATSDTAGTGGGQPQHF.

The V gene is TRBV7-2, the J gene TRBJ1-6, with D perhaps matching TRBD1 (6 bases). CDR3 length: 15 amino acids. V shed 0 bases and J shed 7 bases, with 10 bases lying between them. CDR1 and CDR2 from the germline V gene are SGHTA and FQGNSA. The DNA for the CDR3 is TGTGCCAGCAGCTTAGCCAGGGGCTCAAATTCACCCCTCCACTTT. It encodes CASSLARGSNSPLHF.

The chain couples TRBV5-1 to TRBJ2-3; D is ambiguous. Germline CDR1 and CDR2: SGHRS and YFSETQ. The CDR3 spans 14 residues. V lost 0 bases to trimming and J lost 6 bases, with 11 bases between them. The CDR3 region has the DNA TGCGCCAGCAGCTTGGAGGCCCCCAGGGATACGCAGTATTTT. This translates into CASSLEAPRDTQYF.

The chain couples TRBV30 to TRBJ2-2, with D perhaps matching TRBD1 (6 bases). The CDR3 totals 14 residues. The germline V and J ends were trimmed by 2 bases and 5 bases, with 12 bases remaining between them. Germline V gene data show CDR1 as GTSNPN and CDR2 as SVGIG (reference sequence). This CDR3 is CAWSKDRKTGELFF. The CDR3 DNA is TGTGCCTGGAGTAAGGACAGAAAGACCGGGGAGCTGTTTTTT.

The DNA of the CDR3 is TGTGCCAGCAGGTCCACAGGGGCACCGAACACTGAAGCTTTCTTT. Translating it yields CASRSTGAPNTEAFF. This chain links TRBV2 with TRBJ1-1; TRBD1 matches at 7 bases. CDR1 and CDR2 (germline): SNHLY, FYNNEI. V trimming: 6 bases; J trimming: 1 base; junction bases outside the gene matches: 8. This CDR3 contains 15 residues.

The chain carries TRBV12-3 or TRBV12-4 and TRBJ1-2, with D unresolved. The CDR3 totals 13 residues. The V end was cut by 7 bases, the J end by 7 bases, with 16 bases between. The DNA for the CDR3 is TGTGCCAGCACCTTAAGGCGGAACACTGGCTACACCTTC. Protein product: CASTLRRNTGYTF.